Listed here is a single TCR beta chain. Its antigen remains unidentified. This record comes from a study of cytomegalovirus exposure and HLA in healthy donors. Germline V gene lookup returns CDR1 SGHVS and CDR2 FQNEAQ. The CDR3 is 17 residues long. V lost 2 bases and J 0 bases, leaving 14 bases between the germline ends. TCRdb's copy holds only in-frame clones and misses some; the assay was immunoSEQ multiplex PCR. The table has tens of thousands of clones, 70% to 90% seen once. Notes on the study in general: Reportedly, cytomegalovirus status was diagnosed with high sensitivity and specificity.

J is TRBJ2-1 and V is TRBV7-8, with D possibly matching TRBD2 (6 bases). This clonotype was sampled from a woman aged 18-30 years in good health and CMV-seronegative. The sample consisted of PBMCs. The chain's CDR3 is CASSLWWRDASYNEQFF. As DNA, the CDR3 is TGTGCCAGCAGCTTATGGTGGCGGGACGCCTCCTACAATGAGCAGTTCTTC.